This is a list of T cell receptor beta chains from one sample in a study of T-cell reconstitution after alpha-beta-depleted transplantation in children. TCRdb passed the PCR reads through MiXCR, listing each CDR3 protein once. The table shows approximately 1,000,000 distinct CDR3 sequences, with about 26% occurring only once. This specimen consisted of PBMCs, mostly from graft donor cells, obtained 360 days after TCRalphabeta/CD19-depleted stem cell transplant. Receptors were obtained from a boy under three years old who had a stem cell transplant for SCID, so the T cells may come from the graft donor. Each CDR3 is given with its conserved first and last residue. The D gene is left open where the match is weak. A row's size may be missing; if present it is once, few, many or a size class.

cdr3_length | d_call | j_call | v_call | clone_size | cdr3_aa | cdr3_nt
17 | TRBD1 | TRBJ2-5 | TRBV12-3/TRBV12-4 | many | CASSLRGRSPRQETQYF | TGTGCCAGCAGTTTGAGGGGGCGTTCCCCCCGACAAGAGACCCAGTACTTC
17 | TRBD2 | TRBJ2-2 | TRBV20-1 | NA | CSARDQAGGPNTGELFF | TGCAGTGCTAGAGATCAGGCGGGGGGGCCAAACACCGGGGAGCTGTTTTTT
16 | NA | TRBJ2-3 | TRBV2 | NA | CASRRQGTSGTDTQYF | TGTGCCAGCAGGAGGCAGGGGACAAGCGGCACAGATACGCAGTATTTT
12 | TRBD1 | TRBJ2-1 | TRBV2 | few | CASRGDRVGQFF | TGTGCCAGCAGAGGCGACAGGGTGGGGCAGTTCTTC
16 | NA | TRBJ2-1 | TRBV7-9 | NA | CASSFRAASSYNEQFF | TGTGCCAGCAGCTTTAGAGCGGCCTCGTCCTACAATGAGCAGTTCTTC
15 | NA | TRBJ2-1 | TRBV20-1 | few | CSTRSQESSYNEQFF | TGCAGTACCCGAAGTCAGGAAAGCTCCTACAATGAGCAGTTCTTC
16 | NA | TRBJ1-4 | TRBV28 | few | CASSSGTEATNEKLFF | TGTGCCAGCAGTTCCGGGACGGAAGCAACTAATGAAAAACTGTTTTTT
15 | NA | TRBJ2-3 | TRBV12-3/TRBV12-4 | few | CASSFLRASTDTQYF | TGTGCCAGCAGTTTTTTGCGGGCAAGCACAGATACGCAGTATTTT
16 | TRBD1 | TRBJ2-7 | TRBV9 | NA | CASSVGGQSAYYEQYF | TGTGCCAGCAGCGTAGGGGGACAGTCAGCCTACTACGAGCAGTACTTC
13 | NA | TRBJ2-2 | TRBV11-2 | many | CASSFPFPGRLFF | TGTGCCAGCAGCTTTCCGTTCCCAGGGCGGCTGTTTTTT
13 | TRBD1 | TRBJ1-1 | TRBV7-9 | NA | CASSIGQVEGAFF | TGTGCCAGCAGCATTGGACAGGTCGAAGGGGCTTTCTTT
17 | TRBD2 | TRBJ2-7 | TRBV12-3/TRBV12-4 | few | CASSFRLAGGPGYEQYF | TGTGCCAGCAGTTTTAGACTAGCGGGGGGGCCGGGCTACGAGCAGTACTTC
15 | TRBD2 | TRBJ2-3 | TRBV6-5 | many | CASSSGGEGTDTQYF | TGTGCCAGCAGTTCGGGGGGGGAGGGCACAGATACGCAGTATTTT
13 | TRBD2 | TRBJ2-4 | TRBV29-1 | few | CSVEASGKNIQYF | TGCAGCGTTGAGGCTAGCGGGAAAAACATTCAGTACTTC
13 | NA | TRBJ2-1 | TRBV10-3 | few | CAILGLPPDEQFF | TGTGCCATCCTCGGACTGCCCCCCGATGAGCAGTTCTTC
15 | NA | TRBJ1-6 | TRBV9 | few | CASSVAEGYNSPLHF | TGTGCCAGCAGCGTAGCGGAGGGCTATAATTCACCCCTCCACTTT
13 | NA | TRBJ1-5 | TRBV20-1 | NA | CSAFWGGSQPQHF | TGCAGTGCTTTTTGGGGGGGATCTCAGCCCCAGCATTTT
16 | NA | TRBJ2-5 | TRBV7-3 | once | CASSPLGLRYAETQYF | TGTGCCAGCAGCCCGCTGGGACTCCGGTATGCAGAGACCCAGTACTTC
14 | TRBD1 | TRBJ2-7 | TRBV9 | many | CASSRGTGSYEQYF | TGTGCCAGCAGCCGGGGGACAGGGTCCTACGAGCAGTACTTC
17 | TRBD1 | TRBJ1-5 | TRBV4-1 | NA | CASSQGRDRVSNQPQHF | TGCGCCAGCAGCCAAGGCCGGGACAGGGTCAGCAATCAGCCCCAGCATTTT
15 | TRBD2 | TRBJ2-1 | TRBV5-5 | NA | CASSLVSSGGNEQFF | TGTGCCAGCAGTTTGGTGTCTAGCGGGGGAAATGAGCAGTTCTTC
14 | NA | TRBJ2-7 | TRBV7-2 | many | CASSFSGRSYEQYF | TGTGCCAGCAGCTTTTCGGGTCGCTCCTACGAGCAGTACTTC
15 | NA | TRBJ2-1 | TRBV12-3/TRBV12-4 | NA | CATSQGIGFYNEQFF | TGTGCCACCAGCCAGGGAATAGGTTTTTACAATGAGCAGTTCTTC
12 | NA | TRBJ2-7 | TRBV28 | many | CASSSRGQEQYF | TGTGCCAGCAGTTCACGGGGGCAGGAGCAGTACTTC
16 | TRBD2 | TRBJ2-3 | TRBV20-1 | NA | CSARDPAGGRTDTQYF | TGCAGTGCTAGAGATCCAGCGGGGGGACGGACAGATACGCAGTATTTT
15 | NA | TRBJ2-2 | TRBV7-2 | few | CASSLALGDPGELFF | TGTGCCAGCAGCTTAGCCCTTGGGGACCCCGGGGAGCTGTTTTTT
16 | NA | TRBJ2-3 | TRBV20-1 | NA | CSARGPRLGDGDTQYF | TGCAGTGCCCGGGGCCCGCGGTTGGGAGATGGAGATACGCAGTATTTT
14 | TRBD2 | TRBJ2-5 | TRBV18 | few | CASSPGTSRATQYF | TGTGCCAGCTCACCCGGGACTAGTAGGGCGACCCAGTACTTC
12 | TRBD1 | TRBJ1-4 | TRBV18 | NA | CASSRDREELFF | TGTGCCAGCTCACGCGACAGGGAAGAACTGTTTTTT
16 | NA | TRBJ2-3 | TRBV11-2 | many | CASSLAGRGTADTQYF | TGTGCCAGCAGCTTAGCAGGTCGGGGAACAGCAGATACGCAGTATTTT
15 | NA | TRBJ2-7 | TRBV4-2 | NA | CASSQAGAETYEQYF | TGTGCCAGCAGCCAAGCGGGGGCCGAGACCTACGAGCAGTACTTC
14 | NA | TRBJ1-1 | TRBV5-1 | NA | CASSLGQVATEAFF | TGCGCCAGCAGCTTGGGGCAGGTGGCCACTGAAGCTTTCTTT
16 | TRBD1 | TRBJ1-1 | TRBV9 | NA | CASSAKAGTVNTEAFF | TGTGCCAGCAGCGCCAAGGCCGGGACAGTGAACACTGAAGCTTTCTTT
15 | NA | TRBJ2-7 | TRBV5-1 | NA | CASSPFGGGSYEQYF | TGCGCCAGCAGCCCCTTTGGTGGGGGCTCCTACGAGCAGTACTTC
17 | TRBD2 | TRBJ2-3 | TRBV7-3 | few | CASSLTGTTISTDTQYF | TGTGCCAGCAGCTTAACCGGGACTACAATTAGCACAGATACGCAGTATTTT
16 | TRBD1 | TRBJ2-1 | TRBV15 | NA | CATSRPGTVPNNEQFF | TGTGCCACCAGCAGACCTGGGACAGTTCCTAACAATGAGCAGTTCTTC
17 | NA | TRBJ2-3 | TRBV4-2 | NA | CASSQERSGFSTDTQYF | TGTGCCAGCAGCCAAGAGAGATCGGGGTTCAGCACAGATACGCAGTATTTT
15 | TRBD2 | TRBJ2-3 | TRBV6-2/TRBV6-3 | NA | CASRAGLAGTDTQYF | TGTGCCAGCAGAGCCGGACTAGCGGGCACAGATACGCAGTATTTT
15 | NA | TRBJ2-7 | TRBV5-1 | NA | CASSWGGLVRHEQYF | TGCGCCAGCAGCTGGGGAGGTCTCGTTCGACACGAGCAGTACTTC
15 | NA | TRBJ1-2 | TRBV7-9 | NA | CASSLGVGLTYGYTF | TGTGCCAGCAGCTTAGGGGTAGGCCTGACCTATGGCTACACCTTC
17 | NA | TRBJ2-4 | TRBV5-1 | once | CASSLYPGMIRRDIQYF | TGCGCCAGCAGCTTGTATCCGGGTATGATTCGGAGGGACATTCAGTACTTC
16 | TRBD1 | TRBJ2-2 | TRBV7-8 | NA | CASSYQGASVPGELFF | TGTGCCAGCAGCTACCAGGGGGCTAGCGTACCCGGGGAGCTGTTTTTT
13 | NA | TRBJ2-2 | TRBV6-1 | few | CASRSGLLGELFF | TGTGCCAGCAGATCGGGACTTCTCGGGGAGCTGTTTTTT
16 | TRBD2 | TRBJ2-1 | TRBV7-9 | NA | CASSWGLAGVLDEQFF | TGTGCCAGCAGCTGGGGACTAGCGGGGGTCCTCGATGAGCAGTTCTTC
15 | TRBD2 | TRBJ2-1 | TRBV5-1 | few | CASSPTSGGAHEQFF | TGTGCCAGCAGCCCCACTAGCGGGGGGGCGCATGAGCAGTTCTTC
15 | NA | TRBJ2-5 | TRBV11-2 | once | CASSRGPGGGETQYF | TGTGCCAGCAGCCGTGGACCGGGCGGAGGGGAGACCCAGTACTTC
16 | NA | TRBJ2-3 | TRBV7-3 | few | CASSLDFGSGLTTQYF | TGTGCCAGCAGCTTAGATTTCGGGTCGGGCCTCACTACGCAGTATTTT
15 | TRBD1 | TRBJ1-1 | TRBV6-5 | NA | CASSYSHRGRTEAFF | TGTGCCAGCAGTTACTCGCACAGGGGGCGAACTGAAGCTTTCTTT
14 | TRBD1 | TRBJ2-7 | TRBV5-1 | NA | CASSLRTGKDEQYF | TGCGCCAGCAGCCTTCGGACAGGGAAAGACGAGCAGTACTTC
19 | TRBD2 | TRBJ2-7 | TRBV6-5 | few | CASSSLGGTSGGRAYEQYF | TGTGCCAGCAGTTCTCTCGGGGGGACTAGCGGGGGAAGGGCCTACGAGCAGTACTTC
16 | TRBD1 | TRBJ2-1 | TRBV6-5 | NA | CASSYPGQGPYNEQFF | TGTGCCAGCAGTTACCCCGGACAGGGCCCATACAATGAGCAGTTCTTC
15 | TRBD2 | TRBJ2-3 | TRBV15 | NA | CATGASGTYTDTQYF | TGTGCCACGGGGGCTAGCGGGACATACACAGATACGCAGTATTTT
14 | NA | TRBJ2-1 | TRBV5-1 | few | CASRLLGSYNEQFF | TGCGCCAGCAGGCTACTAGGTTCCTACAATGAGCAGTTCTTC
14 | NA | TRBJ2-7 | TRBV2 | NA | CASRVGKGSYEQYF | TGTGCCAGCAGAGTCGGGAAGGGCTCCTACGAGCAGTACTTC
14 | NA | TRBJ2-7 | TRBV28 | NA | CASSSLGREYEQYF | TGTGCCAGCAGTTCCCTGGGGCGAGAATACGAGCAGTACTTC
14 | NA | TRBJ2-7 | TRBV7-2 | NA | CASSFAGTRNEQYF | TGTGCCAGCAGCTTCGCCGGGACAAGAAACGAGCAGTACTTC